One and the same sample provided the 25 T cell receptor beta chains below, sequenced in a study of somatic mutations in cytotoxic T cells in rheumatoid arthritis. Profiled with immunoSEQ multiplex PCR; TCRdb holds only in-frame clones, not every one. This sample carries over 15,000 clones, about 85% of them seen once, and the ten largest clones take 9.5% to 13%. Material for sequencing was CD8+ T cells sorted from blood. The receptors were sampled from a man between 18 and 29 years old with rheumatoid arthritis.

The V call is TRBV6-1, the J call TRBJ1-5; possible D gene TRBD1, 6 bases. This CDR3 contains 14 residues. With 4 bases removed from V and 3 bases from J, the gap between germline ends came to 10 bases. Germline V gene sequence: CDR1 MNHNS, CDR2 SASEGT. DNA of the CDR3: TGTGCCAGCAGTGGCGGGGGGGCCAATCAGCCCCAGCATTTT. Translated, it gives CASSGGGANQPQHF.

V gene TRBV30 combines with J gene TRBJ1-3, with unresolved D. Germline V gene lookup returns CDR1 GTSNPN and CDR2 SVGIG (reference sequence). CDR3 length equals 16 residues. V lost 2 bases and J lost 0, with 14 bases in between. CDR3 coding DNA: TGTGCCTGGAGTAAATCCATCACGAGCTCTGGAAACACCATATATTTT. Translating it yields CAWSKSITSSGNTIYF. Full variable domain (rest looked up from reference TRBV30 and TRBJ1-3): SQTIHQWPATLVQPVGSPLSLECTVEGTSNPNLYWYRQAAGRGLQLLFYSVGIGQISSEVPQNLSASRPQDRQFILSSKKLLLSDSGFYLCAWSKSITSSGNTIYFGEGSWLTVV.

The chain couples TRBV7-3 to TRBJ2-4, with D unresolved. Trimming pared 2 bases from V and 8 bases from J, leaving 7 bases between. This CDR3 comprises 12 residues. CDR1 and CDR2 from the germline V gene are SGHTA and FQGTGA. CDR3 protein: CASSLRTDIQYF. DNA of the CDR3: TGTGCCAGCAGCTTACGGACGGACATTCAGTACTTC.

The chain carries TRBV7-9 and TRBJ2-1, with D perhaps matching TRBD2 (5 bases). This CDR3 contains 11 residues. Germline CDR1 is SEHNR and CDR2 is FQNEAQ (reference sequence). V was clipped by 4 bases and J by 11 bases, with 9 bases between them. The CDR3 sequence: CASSYAGKQFF. The CDR3 coding sequence is TGTGCCAGCAGCTACGCCGGGAAGCAGTTCTTC.

The CDR3 reads CASSSGDYRGLGTYEQYF. In DNA, the CDR3 is TGTGCCAGCAGCTCAGGGGATTACAGGGGTTTGGGGACTTACGAGCAGTACTTC. This chain joins TRBV7-9 and TRBJ2-7; tentatively, D is TRBD1 (7 bases). From germline, CDR1 is SEHNR and CDR2 FQNEAQ (reference sequence). This CDR3 has 18 residues. Trimming took 4 bases from V and 4 from J, leaving 26 bases between them.

Remarks on this clone: One end of the junction fails to match germline, which may point to a read error. The V call is TRBV5-1, the J call TRBJ1-6, with D perhaps TRBD1 (5 bases). Germline CDR1 and CDR2: SGHRS and YFSETQ. The CDR3 extends over 14 amino acids. In DNA, the CDR3 is TGCGCCAGCAGCTTGGGAGGCTCCGGGACTCCCACATACTTT. As protein: CASSLGGSGTPTYF. Together with reference TRBV5-1 and TRBJ1-6, the CDR3 gives the full variable domain: KAGVTQTPRYLIKTRGQQVTLSCSPISGHRSVSWYQQTPGQGLQFLFEYFSETQRNKGNFPGRFSGRQFSNSRSEMNVSTLELGDSALYLCASSLGGSGTPTYFGNGTRLTVT.

The chain carries TRBV30 and TRBJ2-1; the match to TRBD2 covers 10 bases. Losses at the gene ends were 4 bases for V and 3 bases for J; bases not matched to a gene: 3. CDR1 and CDR2 from the germline V gene are GTSNPN and SVGIG (reference sequence). The CDR3 sequence is 14 residues long. The CDR3 protein is CAWTQRGGYNEQFF. The CDR3 DNA reads TGTGCCTGGACCCAGCGGGGGGGCTACAATGAGCAGTTCTTC.

This chain links TRBV28 with TRBJ1-1; D possibly corresponds to TRBD1 (5 bases). Trimming cost V 3 bases and J 3 bases, with 14 bases left between them. CDR1 and CDR2 (germline): MDHEN, SYDVKM. The CDR3 totals 15 residues. The CDR3 spells CASSFDRLRDTEAFF. The CDR3 nucleotides are TGTGCCAGCAGTTTTGACAGATTGAGGGACACTGAAGCTTTCTTT.

V and J are TRBV10-3 and TRBJ2-7; 14 bases match TRBD2. The CDR3 is made up of 18 amino acids. Trimming removed 1 base from V and 0 bases from J; junction bases left unmatched: 5. The germline V gene encodes CDR1 ENHRY and CDR2 SYGVKD. The CDR3, as DNA: TGTGCCATCAGTGAGTGGGGACTAGCGGGGGATCTCTCCTACGAGCAGTACTTC. This translates into CAISEWGLAGDLSYEQYF.

This clone was observed a few times. This chain links TRBV14 with TRBJ2-7, with D possibly called TRBD1 or TRBD2 (5 bases each). The CDR3 contains 17 residues. The germline CDR1 and CDR2 sequences are SGHDN and FVKESK. V lost 2 bases, J lost 1 base, and 18 bases lay in between. The CDR3 loop reads CASSQKLGPIQSYEQYF. In DNA, the CDR3 is TGTGCCAGCAGCCAAAAATTGGGACCGATTCAATCCTACGAGCAGTACTTC.

The V call is TRBV27, the J call TRBJ2-7, with D perhaps TRBD1 (7 bases). CDR3 size: 13 residues. In germline, CDR1 is MNHEY, CDR2 SMNVEV (reference sequence). Trimming cost V 2 bases and J 4 bases, with 9 bases left between them. CDR3 DNA: TGTGCCAGCAGTTTACAGGGGGGTTACGAGCAGTACTTC. Translated, it gives CASSLQGGYEQYF.

V and J are TRBV10-3 and TRBJ2-3; TRBD2 agrees at 7 bases. Unmatched junction bases numbered 9, after V lost 8 bases and J lost 4 bases. Germline CDR1 is ENHRY and CDR2 is SYGVKD. CDR3 length: 14 residues. The CDR3 sequence is CAIGTGSGADTQYF. In DNA form, the CDR3 reads TGTGCCATCGGGACGGGGAGCGGGGCAGATACGCAGTATTTT.

Note on this clone: An end of the junction differs from the germline gene, which may be a read error. At the DNA level, this CDR3 is encoded by other sequences in the same sample as well. CDR3 protein: CASSLGTEAFF. The CDR3 bases are TGTGCCAGCAGTTTAGGCACTGAAGCTTTCTTT. The V gene is TRBV11-1, the J gene TRBJ1-1; unclear D gene. Per the germline V gene, CDR1 is SGHAT and CDR2 is FQDESV (reference sequence). The CDR3 spans 11 residues.

The V call is TRBV25-1, the J call TRBJ1-1; D gene unclear. This CDR3 contains 12 residues. CDR1 and CDR2 from the germline V gene are MGHDK and SYGVNS. V was cut by 7 bases and J by 3 bases, with 9 bases left in between. The CDR3 protein is CASNSGDTEAFF. The CDR3 bases are TGTGCCAGCAACTCCGGGGACACTGAAGCTTTCTTT.

The rearrangement joins TRBV6-1 to TRBJ2-1; 13 nucleotides align to TRBD2. Germline V CDR1 and CDR2: MNHNS, SASEGT. The CDR3 sequence is 16 residues long. Trimming removed 4 bases from V and 0 bases from J; junction bases left unmatched: 0. The CDR3 DNA follows: TGTGCCAGCAGTGGACTAGCGGGGGGCTCCTACAATGAGCAGTTCTTC. It codes for CASSGLAGGSYNEQFF.

This clone was counted a few times. The chain recombines TRBV7-9 with TRBJ1-2; weak D call: TRBD1 (5 bases). Per germline, CDR1 SEHNR and CDR2 FQNEAQ (reference sequence). Trimming took 1 base from V and 8 from J, leaving 17 bases between them. The CDR3 has 15 residues. The CDR3 is CASSLVTARNQGYTF. For the CDR3, the DNA is TGTGCCAGCAGCTTAGTGACAGCCCGAAATCAAGGCTACACCTTC. Together with reference TRBV7-9 and TRBJ1-2, the CDR3 gives the full variable domain: DTGVSQNPRHKITKRGQNVTFRCDPISEHNRLYWYRQTLGQGPEFLTYFQNEAQLEKSRLLSDRFSAERPKGSFSTLEIQRTEQGDSAMYLCASSLVTARNQGYTFGSGTRLTVV.

CDR3 bases: TGTGCCAGCAGTGCCTGGCAGTCTAGCACAGATACGCAGTATTTT. Translating it yields CASSAWQSSTDTQYF. This chain uses TRBV25-1 with TRBJ2-3; D gene unclear. The CDR3 extends over 15 amino acids. In germline, CDR1 is MGHDK, CDR2 SYGVNS. With 4 bases removed from V and 0 bases from J, the gap between germline ends came to 11 bases. Full variable domain (outside the CDR3, taken from reference TRBV25-1 and TRBJ2-3): EADIYQTPRYLVIGTGKKITLECSQTMGHDKMYWYQQDPGMELHLIHYSYGVNSTEKGDLSSESTVSRIRTEHFPLTLESARPSHTSQYLCASSAWQSSTDTQYFGPGTRLTVL.

The chain couples TRBV7-8 to TRBJ2-3; TRBD2 agrees at 12 bases. The CDR3 is 16 amino acids. The J segment lost 1 base and the V segment lost 5 bases, leaving 4 bases of the junction unmatched. The germline CDR1 and CDR2 sequences are SGHVS and FQNEAQ. CDR3 residues: CASSLRTSGGTDTQYF. The CDR3 nucleotides are TGTGCCAGCAGCCTTCGGACTAGCGGGGGCACAGATACGCAGTATTTT.

The chain uses TRBV7-8 and TRBJ2-5; D is unresolved. This CDR3 spans 18 amino acids. Germline V gene lookup returns CDR1 SGHVS and CDR2 FQNEAQ. Trimming removed 3 bases from V and 2 bases from J, with 22 bases in between. The CDR3 sequence: CASSLPGEISRAQETQYF. The CDR3 nucleotides read TGTGCCAGCAGCTTGCCCGGTGAGATATCTCGGGCACAAGAGACCCAGTACTTC. The full variable domain, its missing parts supplied by reference TRBV7-8 and TRBJ2-5, is GAGVSQSPRYKVAKRGQDVALRCDPISGHVSLFWYQQALGQGPEFLTYFQNEAQLDKSGLPSDRFFAERPEGSVSTLKIQRTQQEDSAVYLCASSLPGEISRAQETQYFGPGTRLLVL.

This clone was counted between two and nine times. The chain uses TRBV6-5 and TRBJ1-4, with D possibly being TRBD1 (6 bases). Germline V CDR1 and CDR2: MNHEY, SVGAGI. Trimming removed 5 bases at V and 6 bases at J, with 13 bases between. The CDR3 consists of 14 residues. CDR3 coding DNA: TGTGCCAGCAGTCGCGCACAGGGAGATGAAAAACTGTTTTTT. Translating it yields CASSRAQGDEKLFF.

V gene TRBV4-1 combines with J gene TRBJ2-1; weak D call: TRBD1 (6 bases). The CDR3 loop spans 15 amino acids. Germline V gene sequence: CDR1 MGHRA, CDR2 YSYEKL. V was trimmed by 4 bases and J by 4 bases, leaving 14 bases between them. This CDR3 is CASSPGGRGYNEQFF. For the CDR3, the DNA is TGCGCCAGCAGCCCTGGGGGCCGGGGATACAATGAGCAGTTCTTC.

The chain carries TRBV7-9 and TRBJ2-5; 8 nucleotides agree with TRBD2. In germline, CDR1 is SEHNR, CDR2 FQNEAQ (reference sequence). There are 14 residues in the CDR3. After removal of 3 bases from V and 3 bases from J, the junction contained 3 bases not matched to a gene. CDR3 in amino acids: CASSFSGGEETQYF. CDR3 bases: TGTGCCAGCAGCTTCAGCGGGGGCGAAGAGACCCAGTACTTC.

The chain employs TRBV7-2 and TRBJ1-4; the D gene is possibly TRBD1 (6 bases). With 5 bases removed from V and 0 bases from J, the gap between germline ends came to 10 bases. CDR1 and CDR2 from the germline V gene are SGHTA and FQGNSA. The CDR3 contains 15 residues. Here the CDR3 reads CASSPGAATNEKLFF. CDR3 sequence (DNA): TGTGCCAGCAGCCCAGGGGCCGCAACTAATGAAAAACTGTTTTTT.

The chain recombines TRBV5-1 with TRBJ2-5, with a weak D call TRBD2 (5 bases). V was trimmed by 4 bases and J by 1 base, leaving 17 bases between them. CDR1 is SGHRS, CDR2 YFSETQ, per germline. The CDR3 sequence is 16 residues long. This CDR3 is CASSVQPGTPQETQYF. CDR3 nucleotide sequence: TGCGCCAGCAGCGTACAACCGGGAACTCCCCAAGAGACCCAGTACTTC.

J is TRBJ1-2 and V is TRBV27, with D maybe TRBD1 (6 bases). V lost 6 bases and J 2 bases, leaving 22 bases between the germline ends. CDR3 length: 17 amino acids. In germline, CDR1 is MNHEY, CDR2 SMNVEV (reference sequence). CDR3: CASSLTGTPRRNYGYTF. The CDR3 DNA sequence: TGTGCCAGCAGCTTAACAGGGACCCCTAGACGAAACTATGGCTACACCTTC.